These 10 T cell receptor beta chains share one sample of origin, sequenced in a study of blood T cells in healthy people across ages. A second PCR of 7 to 11 cycles used a sample-barcoded 5' primer and a J-beta primer mix. TCRdb recomputed calls from the 5' RACE reads with MiXCR, one row per CDR3 protein. The table has about 540,000 distinct CDR3 sequences, around 24% seen once. The same sample was also studied in work on T cells of mothers and their children.

Sequencing was performed on blood. These receptors were collected from a boy aged 5-17 years in good health.

In this sample, this clonotype turned up many times. The rearrangement joins TRBV29-1 to TRBJ2-1; D might be TRBD1 or TRBD2, each matching 5 bases. Trimming pared 5 bases from V and 9 bases from J, leaving 11 bases between. The CDR3 runs to 11 residues. Germline values: CDR1 SQVTM, CDR2 ANQGSEA. CDR3 residues: CSVSQGVEQFF. CDR3 nucleotide sequence: TGCAGCGTTTCCCAGGGAGTTGAGCAGTTCTTC.

The chain links TRBV27 to TRBJ1-2, with D hard to call. V lost 5 bases, J lost 2 bases, and 12 bases lay in between. The CDR3 spans 14 residues. Per the germline V gene, CDR1 is MNHEY and CDR2 is SMNVEV (reference sequence). The CDR3 loop reads CASSPTESNYGYTF. The CDR3, as DNA: TGTGCCAGCAGTCCTACAGAATCAAACTATGGCTACACCTTC.

This clonotype was detected a few times. The chain is built from TRBV20-1 and TRBJ2-5; D unclear. CDR1 and CDR2 from the germline V gene are DFQATT and SNEGSKA (reference sequence). Deletions cut 5 bases from V and 5 bases from J, with 18 bases between. CDR3 length equals 14 residues. The CDR3 DNA reads TGCAGTGCTCGAATCCGCGGATGGGATGAGACCCAGTACTTC. Protein product: CSARIRGWDETQYF.

The CDR3: CASSLTGQGDIETQYF. CDR3 sequence (DNA): TGTGCCAGCAGCTTAACGGGACAGGGTGACATCGAGACCCAGTACTTC. The genes are TRBV7-2 and TRBJ2-5; 9 bases are shared with TRBD1. The junction had 9 bases not matched to a gene; V was cut back by 2 bases and J by 5 bases. This CDR3 contains 16 residues. Germline V gene data show CDR1 as SGHTA and CDR2 as FQGNSA. Complete variable domain (other parts from reference TRBV7-2 and TRBJ2-5): GAGVSQSPSNKVTEKGKDVELRCDPISGHTALYWYRQSLGQGLEFLIYFQGNSAPDKSGLPSDRFSAERTGGSVSTLTIQRTQQEDSAVYLCASSLTGQGDIETQYFGPGTRLLVL.

The V gene is TRBV3-1, the J gene TRBJ2-7; a possible D gene is TRBD2 (5 bases). V shed 3 bases and J shed 2 bases, with 17 bases lying between them. Germline CDR1 and CDR2: LGHDT and YNNKEL (reference sequence). CDR3 length equals 16 residues. The CDR3 protein is CASSHERTTRAYEQYF. CDR3 sequence (DNA): TGTGCCAGCAGCCACGAACGTACAACTAGGGCCTACGAGCAGTACTTC.

The table lists this clonotype with a few counts. This chain joins TRBV14 and TRBJ2-5; no clear D. The end of the DNA fits TRBJ2-7 better, so the J call may be wrong. Germline CDR1 and CDR2: SGHDN and FVKESK. The CDR3 has 12 amino acids. CDR3 nucleotide sequence: TGTGCCAGCAGCCGTCAACCCTACGAGCAGTACTTC. It is translated as CASSRQPYEQYF.

Comments on this clonotype: Compared with germline, one end of the junction differs, possibly owing to a read error. The chain carries TRBV7-7 and TRBJ1-1, with 8 bases matching TRBD1. Germline V gives CDR1 SSHAT, CDR2 FNYEAQ (reference sequence). The CDR3 is 13 residues long. CDR3 nucleotide sequence: TGTGCTAGCAGCTTTGACAGGGGCACTGAAGCTTTCTTT. Encoded protein: CASSFDRGTEAFF.

There are many counts of this clonotype. The chain uses TRBV11-2 and TRBJ2-1; TRBD2 matches 8 bases. V dropped 3 bases and J dropped 13; count of bases not matched to a gene: 14. The length of the CDR3 is 15 residues. The V gene's germline CDR1 is SGHAT and CDR2 FQNNGV. This chain's CDR3 is CASSLEWTSLGDQFF. For the CDR3, the DNA is TGTGCCAGCAGCTTGGAGTGGACTAGCTTGGGAGATCAGTTCTTC. Based on the CDR3 plus reference TRBV11-2 and TRBJ2-1, the full variable domain is EAGVAQSPRYKIIEKRQSVAFWCNPISGHATLYWYQQILGQGPKLLIQFQNNGVVDDSQLPKDRFSAERLKGVDSTLKIQPAKLEDSAVYLCASSLEWTSLGDQFFGPGTRLTVL.

This clonotype has a handful of counts. This sequence joins TRBV14 and TRBJ2-7; D may be TRBD1 (6 bases). This CDR3 contains 14 residues. CDR1 is SGHDN and CDR2 is FVKESK in the germline V gene. V dropped 5 bases and J dropped 6 bases, with 17 bases sitting between them. The CDR3 sequence is CASSYRTDKSEQYF. CDR3 bases: TGTGCCAGCAGCTATCGGACAGACAAGAGCGAGCAGTACTTC. The complete variable domain, with remaining parts taken from reference TRBV14 and TRBJ2-7, reads EAGVTQFPSHSVIEKGQTVTLRCDPISGHDNLYWYRRVMGKEIKFLLHFVKESKQDESGMPNNRFLAERTGGTYSTLKVQPAELEDSGVYFCASSYRTDKSEQYFGPGTRLTVT.

This sequence joins TRBV4-3 and TRBJ2-4; tentative D call: TRBD2 (6 bases). Trimming took 4 bases from V and 0 from J, leaving 16 bases between them. CDR3 size: 17 residues. Germline V gene lookup returns CDR1 LGHNA and CDR2 YSLEER. The DNA for the CDR3 is TGCGCCAGCAGCCCCGGAGGCGGGACTCTAGCCAAAAACATTCAGTACTTC. This codes for CASSPGGGTLAKNIQYF.